One sample yielded the 15 T cell receptor beta chains listed below, sequenced in a study of PD-1 blockade in mismatch repair-deficient tumors. TCRdb's table, derived via immunoSEQ multiplex PCR, lists solely in-frame clones and lacks some. The sample records around 18,000 clones, over 75% being singletons. The sample in question was PBMCs, obtained about 22 weeks after starting pembrolizumab. Receptors originate from an adult with mismatch repair-deficient cancer.

The chain combines TRBV5-4 with TRBJ2-5, with TRBD2 matching 10 bases. CDR1 and CDR2 (germline): SGHNT, YYREEE (reference sequence). CDR3 length: 16 amino acids. J was trimmed by 4 bases and V by 0 bases; bases with no gene match: 6. The CDR3 spells CASSLALAGEGETQYF. CDR3 in DNA: TGTGCCAGCAGCTTGGCCCTAGCGGGAGAGGGAGAGACCCAGTACTTC. Filled out from reference TRBV5-4 and TRBJ2-5, the complete variable domain reads ETGVTQSPTHLIKTRGQQVTLRCSSQSGHNTVSWYQQALGQGPQFIFQYYREEENGRGNFPPRFSGLQFPNYSSELNVNALELDDSALYLCASSLALAGEGETQYFGPGTRLLVL.

This chain uses TRBV6-6 with TRBJ2-5, with TRBD1 identical over 7 bases. Germline V gives CDR1 MNHNY, CDR2 SVGAGI (reference sequence). The CDR3 extends over 14 amino acids. The V segment lost 4 bases and the J segment 5 bases; nucleotides outside the gene matches: 7. CDR3 region: CASSSTGRKETQYF. The DNA of the CDR3 is TGTGCCAGCAGTTCGACAGGGAGAAAGGAGACCCAGTACTTC.

This chain connects TRBV2 to TRBJ1-4; tentatively, D is TRBD1 (5 bases). V lost 1 base, J lost 1 base, and 13 bases lay in between. The length of the CDR3 is 17 residues. CDR1 and CDR2 (germline): SNHLY, FYNNEI. As DNA, the CDR3 is TGTGCCAGCAGTGAAGGGCGGGGGAAAGGAACTAATGAAAAACTGTTTTTT. This translates into CASSEGRGKGTNEKLFF.

The chain is built from TRBV5-1 and TRBJ2-7; 7 nucleotides agree with TRBD2. V gave up 0 bases and J gave up 0 bases; unmatched junction bases: 3. The germline V gene encodes CDR1 SGHRS and CDR2 YFSETQ. The CDR3 spans 15 residues. CDR3 sequence reads: CASSLGLADSYEQYF. CDR3 coding DNA: TGCGCCAGCAGCTTGGGTCTAGCGGACTCCTACGAGCAGTACTTC.

Here the CDR3 reads CASSRQGAGKETQYF. The CDR3 DNA follows: TGTGCCAGCAGTCGACAGGGGGCGGGGAAAGAGACCCAGTACTTC. The chain couples TRBV28 to TRBJ2-5; 10 bases are a match to TRBD1. V trimming: 5 bases; J trimming: 3 bases; junction bases outside the gene matches: 6. The length of the CDR3 is 15 residues. Germline CDR1 reads MDHEN; CDR2 reads SYDVKM.

The chain carries TRBV5-1 and TRBJ2-7; 9 bases are a match to TRBD1. The length of the CDR3 is 16 residues. Germline V gene sequence: CDR1 SGHRS, CDR2 YFSETQ. With 0 bases clipped from V and 2 bases from J, the junction kept 6 bases outside the gene matches. The CDR3 DNA reads TGCGCCAGCAGCTTGGCACGGACAGGGGTCCCCTACGAGCAGTACTTC. Translated, it gives CASSLARTGVPYEQYF.

Only one count was recorded for this clone. The chain is built from TRBV27 and TRBJ1-2; 10 bases map to TRBD1. CDR3 length equals 14 residues. Trimming at V came to 6 bases and at J to 4 bases, leaving 5 bases not matched to a gene. Germline lookup yields CDR1 MNHEY and CDR2 SMNVEV (reference sequence). The CDR3 sequence is CASRRQGAIYGYTF. The CDR3 DNA follows: TGTGCCAGCAGGCGACAGGGGGCAATCTATGGCTACACCTTC.

V usage is TRBV28 and J usage is TRBJ2-2; 9 positions agree with TRBD1. Germline loops: CDR1 MDHEN, CDR2 SYDVKM. The V segment lost 6 bases and the J segment 5 bases; nucleotides outside the gene matches: 7. The CDR3 covers 15 residues. As DNA, the CDR3 is TGTGCCAGCAGAGGGGACAGGGTAGGGACCGGGGAGCTGTTTTTT. Translated, it gives CASRGDRVGTGELFF.

The chain carries TRBV28 and TRBJ2-2; 11 nucleotides line up with TRBD1. Per germline, CDR1 MDHEN and CDR2 SYDVKM. The junction had 7 bases not matched to a gene; V was cut back by 5 bases and J by 2 bases. This CDR3 has 17 residues. This chain's CDR3 is CASSEAGTGGNTGELFF. CDR3 coding DNA: TGTGCCAGCAGTGAGGCAGGGACAGGGGGAAACACCGGGGAGCTGTTTTTT.

The chain recombines TRBV7-3 with TRBJ2-2; weak D call: TRBD2 (5 bases). Trimming shortened V by 5 bases and J by 0 bases, and 10 bases separated the two germline ends. CDR1 SGHTA and CDR2 FQGTGA come from the germline V gene. The CDR3 runs 15 residues. The CDR3 bases are TGTGCCAGCAGCCGGGAACGCGCGAACACCGGGGAGCTGTTTTTT. Its translation is CASSRERANTGELFF.

In its sample, this clone was seen once. Germline and junction disagree at one end, which may indicate a read error. This chain joins TRBV15 and TRBJ2-7, with 8 bases identical to TRBD1. The germline CDR1 and CDR2 sequences are LNHNV and YYDKDF (reference sequence). The CDR3 sequence is 12 residues long. Written as DNA, the CDR3 is TGTGCCACCAGCAGACCGTCCGGGACAGGTACTTTC. Translating gives CATSRPSGTGTF.

Here the CDR3 DNA reads TGTGCCAGCACCCCCGGGGACAGGCCAGACGAGCAGTACTTC. Amino acids: CASTPGDRPDEQYF. V and J are TRBV6-5 and TRBJ2-7, with 8 positions matching TRBD1. Trimming cost V 7 bases and J 5 bases; bases outside gene matches: 10. The germline V gene encodes CDR1 MNHEY and CDR2 SVGAGI. The CDR3 spans 14 residues.

This chain connects TRBV5-5 to TRBJ2-3; D is uncertain. V was shortened by 4 bases and J by 2 bases, with 5 bases between the two germline ends. Looked up from germline, CDR1 is SGHKS and CDR2 is YYEKEE (reference sequence). The CDR3 loop spans 12 amino acids. CDR3 amino acids: CASSLPTDTQYF. In DNA form, the CDR3 reads TGTGCCAGCAGCCTCCCCACAGATACGCAGTATTTT.

The CDR3 DNA follows: TGTGCCAGCAGCTTCACTAGCGGGACCTACGAGCAGTACTTC. Translating it yields CASSFTSGTYEQYF. The chain has TRBV11-2 and TRBJ2-7; the match to TRBD2 covers 10 bases. The ends lost 3 bases at V and 2 bases at J; junction bases unmatched: 1. The germline gives CDR1 SGHAT, CDR2 FQNNGV. CDR3 length: 14 amino acids.

A few counts support this clone. The CDR3 DNA reads TGCGCCAGCAGCACCGCCCACAGGCCCGGCGAGCAGTACTTC. Protein product: CASSTAHRPGEQYF. This chain connects TRBV5-1 to TRBJ2-7, with D tentatively TRBD1 (5 bases). The CDR3 consists of 14 residues. The V end lost 4 bases, the J end lost 6 bases, and 17 bases lay between the germline ends. Germline V gene sequence: CDR1 SGHRS, CDR2 YFSETQ.